This TCR beta chain is drawn from a study of blood T cell repertoires in COVID-19. Study overall: Samples representing acute and convalescent COVID-19 were sourced from the United States, Italy and Spain. Sources were T cells, B-cell-depleted T cells, or PBMCs; the material itself was cDNA or gDNA.

Germline V gene lookup returns CDR1 LGHDT and CDR2 YNNKEL (reference sequence). The CDR3 loop spans 18 amino acids. Unmatched junction bases numbered 12, after V lost 4 bases and J lost 3 bases. Authors' methods: Estimation of nucleated cell counts was performed using reference gene primer amplification. Method: immunoSEQ multiplex PCR; TCRdb's copy keeps in-frame clones and lacks some. V, J and clone size are those of that table, while D and trimming were read from the DNA. The table lists around 100,000 clones, about 90% of them singletons. Sequenced input: peripheral blood. The chain links TRBV3-1 (or the pseudogene TRBV3-2) to TRBJ2-5; 12 bases line up with TRBD2. The clonotype originates from a man aged 30-40 years in a cohort sampled during active COVID-19. The CDR3 DNA sequence: TGTGCCAGCAGCCCCGGACTAGCGGGGAGGCCGGCGGAAGAGACCCAGTACTTC. Residues: CASSPGLAGRPAEETQYF.